This paragraph covers one TCR beta chain sequence. The data stem from a study of control samples from healthy donors and cancer patients. Germline-derived CDR1 and CDR2 are SGHVS and FNYEAQ. V was pared by 5 bases and J by 3 bases, with 7 bases of the junction left unmatched. The CDR3 runs to 15 residues. The protocol was immunoSEQ multiplex PCR, while the TCRdb copy is restricted to in-frame clones and leaves out a portion. In the table there are some 200,000 clones, 85% to 95% of which are singletons. The receptor was isolated from a man over 45 in good health. The specimen was blood. The chain carries TRBV7-6 and TRBJ2-7; 10 bases are shared with TRBD1. CDR3 sequence reads: CASSRGQGLDYEQYF. The CDR3 region has the DNA TGTGCCAGCAGCCGGGGACAGGGGTTAGACTACGAGCAGTACTTC.